The sequence of this TCR beta chain was determined in a study of control samples from healthy donors and cancer patients. The data were produced by immunoSEQ multiplex PCR, yet TCRdb's version contains in-frame clones alone and is incomplete. Among about 28,000 clones listed, approximately 87% were seen once. The V gene end was trimmed by 0 bases and the J gene end by 4 bases; junction bases not matched to a gene: 2. Germline V gene sequence: CDR1 SGHKS, CDR2 YYEKEE (reference sequence). CDR3 length: 14 residues. The sample taken for sequencing was PBMCs. This TCR was recovered from a woman aged 40 to 50 with lung cancer. V usage is TRBV5-5 and J usage is TRBJ1-2; TRBD1 aligns across 8 bases. CDR3 in DNA: TGTGCCAGCAGCTTGGAAGACAGGGGCTATGGCTACACCTTC. Amino acid sequence: CASSLEDRGYGYTF.